Included here is one TCR beta chain sequence, with context. The data belong to a study of blood T cell repertoires in COVID-19. Looking at the study overall: Sources were T cells, B-cell-depleted T cells, or PBMCs; the material itself was cDNA or gDNA.

CDR3 length: 16 amino acids. The ends lost 8 bases at V and 6 bases at J; junction bases unmatched: 16. The germline V gene has CDR1 GTSNPN and CDR2 SVGIG (reference sequence). Cohorts were assigned according to the clinical history that participants reported. TCRdb keeps only in-frame clones here, not all; method: immunoSEQ multiplex PCR. The sample comprises roughly 260,000 clones, roughly 86% of which are singletons, and roughly 2.6% rests with the top ten. The chain carries TRBV30 and TRBJ2-1; TRBD2 agrees at 10 bases. The clonotype originates from a woman aged 18-29 years who had recovered from COVID-19. Material for sequencing was PBMCs or T cells enriched from blood (not recorded which). The CDR3 region is CARGSSGGSTFNEQFF. The CDR3 bases are TGTGCCCGGGGGAGTAGCGGGGGGTCCACCTTCAATGAGCAGTTCTTC.